The rows below give T cell receptor beta chains drawn from one sample of a study of T-cell reconstitution after alpha-beta-depleted transplantation in children. TCRdb processed the PCR reads anew with MiXCR; each CDR3 protein has one entry. The data contain about 360,000 distinct CDR3 sequences, roughly 14% of them singletons. This sample comprised PBMCs, obtained from the stem cell graft. These TCRs come from a human donor who donated a stem cell graft to a child with Fanconi anemia. Each CDR3 is given with its conserved first and last residue. D genes are given only for firm matches. Some rows mark clone size as missing; the rest say once, few, many or name a class of expanded clone.

TGTGCCAGCAGCCAAGATCGCGTGCAAGCTTTCTTT	CASSQDRVQAFF	.	TRBV4-2	many	TRBJ1-1
TGTGCCAGCAGCCCCGAAACAGCGAACACCGGGGAGCTGTTTTTT	CASSPETANTGELFF	.	TRBV7-9	.	TRBJ2-2
TGTGCCAGCAGCTGGGACAGGTTAGAGACCCAGTACTTC	CASSWDRLETQYF	TRBD1	TRBV7-2	.	TRBJ2-5
TGTGCCAGCAGTTCTCAGGGGCACACAGATACGCAGTATTTT	CASSSQGHTDTQYF	.	TRBV12-3/TRBV12-4	.	TRBJ2-3
TGTGCCAGTTCCGGGACTAGAATAAGTGAGCAGTTCTTC	CASSGTRISEQFF	TRBD2	TRBV7-8	few	TRBJ2-1
TGTGCCAGCAGCTTAGCGTTTACGAGGGGTTACGAGCAGTACTTC	CASSLAFTRGYEQYF	.	TRBV7-2	.	TRBJ2-7
TGCGCCAGCAGGAGAGATGGGGACGCCGGGGAGCTGTTTTTT	CASRRDGDAGELFF	.	TRBV4-3	many	TRBJ2-2
TGTGCCACCAGCAGTATGGGCAGGAGAAACACCATATATTTT	CATSSMGRRNTIYF	.	TRBV15	.	TRBJ1-3
TGCGCCAGCAGCCAAGGCATGAACTATGGCTACACCTTC	CASSQGMNYGYTF	.	TRBV5-1	few	TRBJ1-2
TGTGCCAGCAGCTTAGGAATGGGACAGATAAGAACTGAAGCTTTCTTT	CASSLGMGQIRTEAFF	TRBD1	TRBV7-6	.	TRBJ1-1
TGTGCCAGCAGTTATATAGGACTCTCATCGGGGGAGCAGTACTTC	CASSYIGLSSGEQYF	.	TRBV27	.	TRBJ2-7
TGTGCCAGCAGCTTAGACGGACAGGGGCGTTACAATGAGCAGTTCTTC	CASSLDGQGRYNEQFF	TRBD1	TRBV7-8	many	TRBJ2-1
TGCGCCAGCAGCCATCGATTACAGGCGGGGCCGAACACTGAAGCTTTCTTT	CASSHRLQAGPNTEAFF	.	TRBV4-3	.	TRBJ1-1
TGTGCCAGCAGCTCCGCCTTACTAGCGGGGGGCGACACCGGGGAGCTGTTTTTT	CASSSALLAGGDTGELFF	TRBD2	TRBV7-6	many	TRBJ2-2
TGCGCCAGCAGCCGGGGACTAGCGGGGGGTATGGGAGAGACCCAGTACTTC	CASSRGLAGGMGETQYF	TRBD2	TRBV5-1	few	TRBJ2-5
TGTGCCAGCAGTGTATTAGGGATGGGCACTGAAGCTTTCTTT	CASSVLGMGTEAFF	.	TRBV2	.	TRBJ1-1
TGTGCCAGCTCACCACGAACGAACAGGGATTCTTCACCCCTCCACTTT	CASSPRTNRDSSPLHF	.	TRBV18	.	TRBJ1-6
TGTGCCAGCAGTTTTTACCTTAATGAAAAACTGTTTTTT	CASSFYLNEKLFF	.	TRBV12-3/TRBV12-4	.	TRBJ1-4
TGTGCCAGCAGGGAGAACAGACAGAAGGTGTACGAGCAGTACTTC	CASRENRQKVYEQYF	.	TRBV27	.	TRBJ2-7
TGTGCCAGCAGCTTAGACGTTAGCAATCAGCCCCAGCATTTT	CASSLDVSNQPQHF	.	TRBV7-2	.	TRBJ1-5
TGTGCCAGCAGTCCTCATTCGAACATGGGAGGTGGAAACACCATATATTTT	CASSPHSNMGGGNTIYF	.	TRBV12-3/TRBV12-4	few	TRBJ1-3
TGTGCCTGGAGGGACCCGTACACTGAAGCTTTCTTT	CAWRDPYTEAFF	.	TRBV30	many	TRBJ1-1
TGCGCCAGCAGCCTGGGCAGAGTGGTTGGAAGCGGAACCTACGAGCAGTACTTC	CASSLGRVVGSGTYEQYF	.	TRBV4-1	.	TRBJ2-7
TGTGCCAGCAGCGCCGGGGCCAACAATGAGCAGTTCTTC	CASSAGANNEQFF	.	TRBV6-6	many	TRBJ2-1
TGTGCCAGCCTAAGCCTAGCGGGGGACGAGCAGTACTTC	CASLSLAGDEQYF	TRBD2	TRBV6-1	.	TRBJ2-7
TGTGCCATCAGAGGCCTACCCGGTGAGGCTTTCTTT	CAIRGLPGEAFF	.	TRBV10-3	.	TRBJ1-1
TGTGCCAGCAGCCCAACCGGGACAGGGTCTGGGGCCAACGTCCTGACTTTC	CASSPTGTGSGANVLTF	TRBD1	TRBV7-2	few	TRBJ2-6
TGTGCCAGCAGCTCGGGACGGGACAATGAGCAGTTCTTC	CASSSGRDNEQFF	.	TRBV7-8	many	TRBJ2-1
TGCGCCAGCAGCCTACAGAGCGGGGGGCCGGATACGCAGTATTTT	CASSLQSGGPDTQYF	TRBD2	TRBV4-1	few	TRBJ2-3
TGTGCCAGCAGCCACCTGAGGGGTAGCACAGATACGCAGTATTTT	CASSHLRGSTDTQYF	.	TRBV7-2	.	TRBJ2-3
TGCAGTGCTAGACGAGCCCCGGCGCGTGGCTACACCTTC	CSARRAPARGYTF	.	TRBV20-1	.	TRBJ1-2
TGCAGTGCTAGAGTTTGGGGTTCCTACGAGCAGTACTTC	CSARVWGSYEQYF	.	TRBV20-1	.	TRBJ2-7
TGCGCCAGCAGCTTATCAGGGACAGGGCAAAACATTCAGTACTTC	CASSLSGTGQNIQYF	TRBD1	TRBV5-1	.	TRBJ2-4
TGCGCCAGCAGCTCCCCGGGGGGCTACAACACCGGGGAGCTGTTTTTT	CASSSPGGYNTGELFF	.	TRBV5-1	.	TRBJ2-2
TGTGCCACCAGCACCGGGACAGGGGTGGTCGGGGAGCTGTTTTTT	CATSTGTGVVGELFF	TRBD1	TRBV15	many	TRBJ2-2
TGCAGCGTTGGGGGGACAGGGGGTAGCTCCTACGAGCAGTACTTC	CSVGGTGGSSYEQYF	TRBD1	TRBV29-1	few	TRBJ2-7
TGTGCCTGGTCACGGGGGTGGACCGGGGAGCTGTTTTTT	CAWSRGWTGELFF	.	TRBV30	.	TRBJ2-2
TGCAGTGCCCCGGACAGGGGGCTCGAGACCCAGTACTTC	CSAPDRGLETQYF	TRBD1	TRBV20-1	few	TRBJ2-5
TGTGCCATCAGAGCGGGGGGCTCCTACAATGAGCAGTTCTTC	CAIRAGGSYNEQFF	TRBD2	TRBV10-3	many	TRBJ2-1
TGTGCCAGCAGCTCAACAGGGGCCTACAATGAGCAGTTCTTC	CASSSTGAYNEQFF	TRBD1	TRBV7-6	few	TRBJ2-1
TGTGCCAGCAGCCCAAGTGGCGTCACGGATACGCAGTATTTT	CASSPSGVTDTQYF	.	TRBV7-6	.	TRBJ2-3
TGCGCCAGCAGCCAGCGGGACTCTGGGTATGGCTACACCTTC	CASSQRDSGYGYTF	.	TRBV4-3	.	TRBJ1-2
TGCAGCGTTGACACCGGGGCCAACGTCCTGACTTTC	CSVDTGANVLTF	.	TRBV29-1	.	TRBJ2-6
TGTGCCAGCAGCTTAGTCGGGGGCGCGAACACCGGGGAGCTGTTTTTT	CASSLVGGANTGELFF	.	TRBV7-2	.	TRBJ2-2
TGTGCCTGGAGTGTGGGTCGGTCGGCAGATACGCAGTATTTT	CAWSVGRSADTQYF	.	TRBV30	.	TRBJ2-3
TGTGCCAGCAGCTTAATCGTCGGGGAGACCCAGTACTTC	CASSLIVGETQYF	.	TRBV7-3	.	TRBJ2-5
TGTGCCAGCAGTATGGGGGGATCCTCCCTAACAGATACGCAGTATTTT	CASSMGGSSLTDTQYF	.	TRBV12-3/TRBV12-4	few	TRBJ2-3
TGTGCCAGCAGCTCTAGGGGACAGTCACAGAATACGCAGTATTTT	CASSSRGQSQNTQYF	TRBD1	TRBV7-2	few	TRBJ2-3
TGTCCCAGCAGCGCCTCGAGAGGACCCAATGAGCAGTTCTTC	CPSSASRGPNEQFF	.	TRBV14	.	TRBJ2-1
TGTGCCAGCGCCCCAGGTACTTCTAATCAGCCCCAGCATTTT	CASAPGTSNQPQHF	.	TRBV2	few	TRBJ1-5
TGTGCCAGCAGTGGTTACACCGGGGAGCTGTTTTTT	CASSGYTGELFF	.	TRBV27	many	TRBJ2-2
TGTGCCAGCAGCTTTAGCGGGGGGGGTAGCTCCTACAATGAGCAGTTCTTC	CASSFSGGGSSYNEQFF	TRBD2	TRBV9	.	TRBJ2-1
TGTGCCAGCAGTTCCCAGGGGGGCCCGGTAGGAAAATACACGCAGTATTTT	CASSSQGGPVGKYTQYF	.	TRBV28	.	TRBJ2-3
TGTGCCAGCAGCGAGTGGACAGGGGATGAGACCCAGTACTTC	CASSEWTGDETQYF	TRBD1	TRBV9	once	TRBJ2-5
TGTGCCAGCAGTGCCATAGCAGGGTCAGCAAGGAACACTGAAGCTTTCTTT	CASSAIAGSARNTEAFF	.	TRBV6-1	.	TRBJ1-1